This T cell receptor beta chain was documented in a study of blood T cell repertoires in COVID-19. The overall study: Material from acute and convalescent COVID-19 was sourced from the United States, Italy and Spain. In each case, the material was cDNA or gDNA derived from T cells, B-cell-depleted T cells, or PBMCs.

The CDR3 is 13 amino acids. Trimming took off 5 bases at V and 2 bases at J, with 10 bases between the two ends. The germline gives CDR1 LNHDA, CDR2 SQIVND (reference sequence). Profiling relied on immunoSEQ multiplex PCR, and the TCRdb table lists in-frame clones only, not all of them. The table records roughly 230,000 clones, 75% to 85% of them present only once. The TCR was taken from a woman in her 50s with acute or convalescent COVID-19. V and J are TRBV19 and TRBJ2-7, with D perhaps matching TRBD1 (6 bases). Sequencing was performed on peripheral blood. CDR3 coding DNA: TGTGCCAGTAGTGTCAGGGGACCCTACGAGCAGTACTTC. Amino acids: CASSVRGPYEQYF.